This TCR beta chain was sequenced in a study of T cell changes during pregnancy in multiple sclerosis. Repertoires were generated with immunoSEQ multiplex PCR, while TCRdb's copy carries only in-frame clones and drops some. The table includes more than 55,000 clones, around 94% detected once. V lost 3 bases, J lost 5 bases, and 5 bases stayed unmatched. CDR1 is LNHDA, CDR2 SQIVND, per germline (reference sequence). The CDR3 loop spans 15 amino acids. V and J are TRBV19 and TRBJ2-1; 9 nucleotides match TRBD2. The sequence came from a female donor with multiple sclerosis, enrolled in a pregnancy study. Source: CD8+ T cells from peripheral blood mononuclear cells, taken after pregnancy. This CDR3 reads CASSISGRVNNEQFF. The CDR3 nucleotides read TGTGCCAGTAGTATTAGCGGGAGAGTAAACAATGAGCAGTTCTTC.